The rows below give T cell receptor beta chains drawn from one sample of a study of shared clonotypes between healthy human individuals. Profiling relied on immunoSEQ multiplex PCR, and the TCRdb table lists in-frame clones only, not all of them. The data contain some 2.1 million clones, roughly 95% of them seen just once; the ten biggest clones take up 1% to 1.3%. What was sequenced was naive CD8+ T cells sorted from blood. All receptors derive from a man aged 18 to 30 in good health. Both conserved end residues are part of each CDR3. The D gene is left open where the match is weak. Rows may omit the clone size; those that give it use once, few, many or a size class.

j_call v_call d_call clone_size cdr3_nt cdr3_aa
TRBJ2-3 TRBV9 TRBD2 - TGTGCCAGCAGCGTCGGACTAGCGGGAGGTGGAACAGATACGCAGTATTTT CASSVGLAGGGTDTQYF
TRBJ2-1 TRBV29-1 - - TGCAGCGTTGAAGGGGTACTAGAGCGGACATACAATGAGCAGTTCTTC CSVEGVLERTYNEQFF
TRBJ2-1 TRBV6-5 - - TGTGCCAGCAGTTACAACTCCCTCAGGGAGCAGTTCTTC CASSYNSLREQFF
TRBJ2-1 TRBV2 TRBD1 - TGTGCCAGCAGTGGACAGGGGTTTGGCTCCTACAATGAGCAGTTCTTC CASSGQGFGSYNEQFF
TRBJ1-1 TRBV2 TRBD1 - TGTGCCACACAGGGGGCGAACACTGAAGCTTTCTTT CATQGANTEAFF
TRBJ2-7 TRBV2 - - TGTGCCAGCATAGAACGGGGCTACGAGCAGTACTTC CASIERGYEQYF
TRBJ2-3 TRBV5-8 - - TGTGCCAGCAGCTTGGAAGGGGCCGGTGGAGATACGCAGTATTTT CASSLEGAGGDTQYF
TRBJ2-1 TRBV28 TRBD1 - TGTGCCAGCAGTTTTATGGACAGGGGGTTCGATGAGCAGTTCTTC CASSFMDRGFDEQFF
TRBJ2-5 TRBV5-6 - - TGTGCCAGCAGCCCGGGGGGCTCCCCCCAAGAGACCCAGTACTTC CASSPGGSPQETQYF
TRBJ1-3 TRBV9 - - TGTGCCAGCAGCGTAGACCTAGGGACAGGAAACACCATATATTTT CASSVDLGTGNTIYF
TRBJ2-7 TRBV25-1 - - TGTGCCAGCAGACCTGACAGCTACGAGCAGTACTTC CASRPDSYEQYF
TRBJ2-5 TRBV27 - once TGTGCCAGCAGCCAAGGGCCAGCGGGCCTTCAAGAGACCCAGTACTTC CASSQGPAGLQETQYF
TRBJ2-7 TRBV5-1 TRBD1 - TGCGCCAGCAGCTTCAGGGGACAGGGAAGCTACGAGCAGTACTTC CASSFRGQGSYEQYF
TRBJ2-5 TRBV6-5 - - TGTGCCAGCAGACTTTGGGGCCAAGAGACCCAGTACTTC CASRLWGQETQYF
TRBJ2-3 TRBV10-2 TRBD2 - TGCGCCAGCAGTGAGTGGGAGGGGAGCACAGATACGCAGTATTTT CASSEWEGSTDTQYF
TRBJ1-1 TRBV6-5 - - TGTGCCAGCACCTCTTCCCCGGGGAACACTGAAGCTTTCTTT CASTSSPGNTEAFF
TRBJ2-7 TRBV28 - - TGTGCCAGCAGTTTTCGACAGACCGGCGAGCAGTACTTC CASSFRQTGEQYF
TRBJ2-7 TRBV7-6 - - TGTGCCAGCAGCCCCACGACAGGAGACCCCTACGAGCAGTACTTC CASSPTTGDPYEQYF
TRBJ2-7 TRBV28 - few TGTGCCAGCAGTTTTAACGAGCAGTACTTC CASSFNEQYF
TRBJ1-2 TRBV19 TRBD1 - TGTGCCAGTAGTATAAACAGGGGCTATGGCTACACCTTC CASSINRGYGYTF
TRBJ2-5 TRBV6-6 TRBD1 - TGTGCCAGCAGTTACTCGACAGGGGGCACGGGGACCCAGTACTTC CASSYSTGGTGTQYF
TRBJ2-7 TRBV7-2 TRBD2 - TGTGCCAGCAGCTTAGAGGTGGGAGGGCGATACGAGCAGTACTTC CASSLEVGGRYEQYF
TRBJ2-7 TRBV30 - - TGTGCCTGGAGTGTACATTCAGGATACGAGCAGTACTTC CAWSVHSGYEQYF
TRBJ2-2 TRBV5-1 - - TGCGCCAGCTCGCAATTTTCCGGGGAGCTGTTTTTT CASSQFSGELFF
TRBJ2-1 TRBV7-9 - once TGTGCCAGCAGCTTATGGACCCTCGGGGATGAGCAGTTCTTC CASSLWTLGDEQFF
TRBJ1-1 TRBV21-1 - once TGTGCCAGCAGCAAAGAGGGGGCTTCACTGATTGAAGCTTTCTTT CASSKEGASLIEAFF
TRBJ2-3 TRBV9 - - TGTGCCAGCAGCGTAGTGGGGAGCGGCTCGGATACGCAGTATTTT CASSVVGSGSDTQYF